The 8 T cell receptor beta chains listed next were all sequenced from one sample in a study of blood T cell repertoires in COVID-19. The method was immunoSEQ multiplex PCR; TCRdb's version includes in-frame clones alone and lacks a portion of them. The sample consists of 45,000 to 55,000 clones, over 75% of them appearing once. The sequenced sample consisted of peripheral blood. These TCRs come from a man aged 50 to 59 with active COVID-19.

V is TRBV19 and J is TRBJ2-7; possible D gene TRBD2, 6 bases. This CDR3 contains 12 residues. V lost 6 bases, J lost 3 bases, and 9 bases lay in between. CDR1 and CDR2 (germline): LNHDA, SQIVND (reference sequence). The CDR3 DNA reads as TGTGCCAGTAGCTGGCGGGGCTACGAGCAGTACTTC. Its protein product is CASSWRGYEQYF.

The genes are TRBV5-1 and TRBJ2-2; possibly TRBD1 for D (5 bases). The CDR3 contains 16 residues. Per germline, CDR1 SGHRS and CDR2 YFSETQ. V lost 0 bases to trimming and J lost 2 bases, with 11 bases between them. The CDR3 sequence is CASSLGTRVNTGELFF. CDR3 coding DNA: TGCGCCAGCAGCTTGGGTACCAGGGTAAACACCGGGGAGCTGTTTTTT. The variable domain in full, completed from reference TRBV5-1 and TRBJ2-2, reads KAGVTQTPRYLIKTRGQQVTLSCSPISGHRSVSWYQQTPGQGLQFLFEYFSETQRNKGNFPGRFSGRQFSNSRSEMNVSTLELGDSALYLCASSLGTRVNTGELFFGEGSRLTVL.

The V gene is TRBV6-5, the J gene TRBJ2-1, with TRBD2 as a possible D gene (6 bases). The CDR3 totals 14 residues. CDR1 and CDR2 from the germline V gene are MNHEY and SVGAGI. V was pared by 10 bases and J by 5 bases, with 18 bases between. DNA for the CDR3: TGTGCCAACCAGGGAGGTTTAAGAAACAATGAGCAGTTCTTC. Translation gives CANQGGLRNNEQFF.

The J gene is TRBJ2-3, the V gene TRBV9; possible D gene TRBD1, 6 bases. V was trimmed by 4 bases and J by 5 bases, leaving 11 bases between them. The CDR3 contains 13 residues. Germline values: CDR1 SGDLS, CDR2 YYNGEE. In nucleotides, the CDR3 is TGTGCCAGCAGCTTCCAGGGGAAAGATACGCAGTATTTT. The encoded protein is CASSFQGKDTQYF.

The CDR3 sequence: CASSQGLAGIAGESNEQFF. The CDR3 coding sequence is TGTGCCAGCAGCCAAGGACTAGCCGGGATAGCAGGGGAGAGCAATGAGCAGTTCTTC. The chain combines TRBV4-2 with TRBJ2-1; TRBD2 is a possible D gene (7 bases). Germline values: CDR1 LGHNA, CDR2 YNFKEQ. The CDR3 consists of 19 residues. V was pared by 1 base and J by 6 bases, with 25 bases between.

The chain is built from TRBV28 and TRBJ2-7; 8 bases align to TRBD1. Germline V gene data show CDR1 as MDHEN and CDR2 as SYDVKM. The V segment lost 4 bases and the J segment 4 bases; nucleotides outside the gene matches: 3. This CDR3 region has 13 residues. The CDR3: CASSSGQEYEQYF. In nucleotides, the CDR3 is TGTGCCAGCAGTTCGGGACAGGAGTACGAGCAGTACTTC.

The chain combines TRBV5-1 with TRBJ2-5; 14 bases are a match to TRBD2. The trim removed 7 bases at V and 5 bases at J, leaving 10 bases unmatched. The length of the CDR3 is 16 residues. Germline CDR1 reads SGHRS; CDR2 reads YFSETQ. CDR3 bases: TGCGCCAGCGGACTTGGACTAGCGGGAGGAGGCGAGACCCAGTACTTC. Protein sequence: CASGLGLAGGGETQYF.

This chain joins TRBV19 and TRBJ2-7; 7 positions agree with TRBD1. This CDR3 spans 15 amino acids. Per germline, CDR1 LNHDA and CDR2 SQIVND (reference sequence). J was trimmed by 2 bases and V by 8 bases; bases with no gene match: 12. CDR3 DNA sequence: TGTGCCAGTGGCACCGGGACAGCAGGGGCCTACGAGCAGTACTTC. It specifies CASGTGTAGAYEQYF.